These T cell receptor beta chains were read from a single sample in a study of cytomegalovirus exposure and HLA in healthy donors. Assay: immunoSEQ multiplex PCR; the TCRdb copy retains only in-frame clones and omits some. This table holds approximately 130,000 clones, 76% found once. The sample taken for sequencing was PBMCs. The receptors derive from a female donor in good health and CMV-seropositive. CDR3s leave out the opening cysteine and the closing phenylalanine or tryptophan.

j_call v_call cdr3_aa
TRBJ2-2 TRBV5-4 ASSSWATTTGELF
TRBJ1-1 TRBV10-3 AISVDMNTEAF
TRBJ2-1 TRBV2 ASSPPGGRDGSNEQF
TRBJ2-1 TRBV5-1 ASSVGTANNEQF
TRBJ2-1 TRBV5-4 ASSFLQGDYNEQF
TRBJ2-7 TRBV30 AWSQGLAGVDEQY
TRBJ2-3 TRBV2 ASRDSGSTDTQY
TRBJ2-3 TRBV5-4 ASSLGGIGTDTQY
TRBJ2-1 TRBV28 ASSPSFIAGGTYNEQF
TRBJ1-2 TRBV30 AWSETVGGYT
TRBJ2-1 TRBV27 ASSLAGINNEQF
TRBJ2-1 TRBV7-2 ASSLAVANEQF
TRBJ2-1 TRBV4-1 ASTDSGRAGNEQF
TRBJ2-1 TRBV1 TSSQGRLGLAENEQF
TRBJ2-7 TRBV5-1 ASSLGQITFYEQY
TRBJ2-7 TRBV19 ASRDIFYEQY
TRBJ1-2 TRBV7-9 ASSLEAGGYGYT
TRBJ1-2 TRBV7-3 ASSLNRNYGYT
TRBJ2-7 TRBV19 ASSIGGRTYEQY
TRBJ1-2 TRBV27 ASSLSGQGGYGYT
TRBJ1-2 TRBV18 ASSPDPSRGYT
TRBJ2-5 TRBV5-1 ASSLLASVGTQY
TRBJ2-3 TRBV6-5 ASSYAGVSTDTQY
TRBJ2-1 TRBV6-4 ASSDSGGSSYNEQF
NA TRBV29-1 SVLANSGTSGRYEQY
TRBJ1-2 TRBV28 ASGGGLNYGYT
TRBJ2-3 TRBV5-1 ASRTSGSTDTQY
TRBJ1-6 TRBV13 ASSSTGDNSPLH
TRBJ1-3 TRBV7-4 ASSLASKRQESVDPFSGNTIY
TRBJ2-3 TRBV25-1 ASSEGPQAGVTDTQY
TRBJ2-7 TRBV19 ASSIELTGTGAYEQY
TRBJ2-1 TRBV7-9 ASSQRTSSEQF
TRBJ1-4 TRBV7-9 SSSPGTGGGVEKLF
TRBJ1-6 TRBV4-1 ASSQVAGDPPLH
TRBJ1-1 TRBV6-5 ASTPGVISNTEAF
TRBJ2-5 TRBV6-1 ASSESPDRGRTETQY
TRBJ1-4 TRBV19 ASSVGHANEKLF